This T cell receptor beta chain was obtained from a study of shared clonotypes between healthy human individuals. Findings and limits, study-wide: A small donor pool kept down the genetic and exposure-history diversity that was represented. A generally larger estimated richness was seen in naive subsets than in memory subsets.

Naive CD8 cells were CD45RO-negative, positively selected for CCR7, excluding terminally differentiated effector memory CD45RA+ cells. Germline lookup yields CDR1 MDHEN and CDR2 SYDVKM. The CDR3 runs to 18 residues. V shed 6 bases, J shed 9 bases, and the junction held 20 bases outside the gene matches. Under the authors' procedure: Junction-only sequences without quality scores were provided by ImmunoSEQ, so filtering was different. Libraries were prepared by immunoSEQ multiplex PCR; TCRdb keeps only in-frame clonotypes and omits some of them. That table supplies the V and J calls and clone size; D and trimming were determined from the DNA. The sample yields about 1.9 million clones, 90% to 95% seen once. A remark on this clone: Its antigen remains unknown.

Sequenced input: naive CD8+ T cells from PBMCs. V is TRBV28 and J is TRBJ2-1; 10 bases match TRBD2. This sequence originates from a man younger than 35 in good health. Some clones in this sample may be carry-over from other donors' samples. CDR3 region: CASSRSPMWASGRFEQFF. CDR3 bases: TGTGCCAGCAGCCGATCCCCCATGTGGGCTAGCGGGAGATTTGAGCAGTTCTTC.